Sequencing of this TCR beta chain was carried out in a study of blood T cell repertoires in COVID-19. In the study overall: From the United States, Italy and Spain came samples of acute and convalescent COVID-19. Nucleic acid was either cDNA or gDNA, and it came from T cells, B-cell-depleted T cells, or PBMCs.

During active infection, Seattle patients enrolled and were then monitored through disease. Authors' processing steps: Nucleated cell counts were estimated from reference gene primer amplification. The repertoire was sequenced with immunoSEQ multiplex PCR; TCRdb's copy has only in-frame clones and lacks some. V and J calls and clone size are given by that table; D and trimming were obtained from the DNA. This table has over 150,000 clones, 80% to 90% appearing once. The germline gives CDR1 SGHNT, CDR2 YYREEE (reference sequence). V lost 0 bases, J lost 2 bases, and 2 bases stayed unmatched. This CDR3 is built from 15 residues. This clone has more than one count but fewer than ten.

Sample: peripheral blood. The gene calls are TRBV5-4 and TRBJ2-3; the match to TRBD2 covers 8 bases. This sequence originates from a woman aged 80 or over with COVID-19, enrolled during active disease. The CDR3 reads CASSLAAGDTDTQYF. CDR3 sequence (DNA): TGTGCCAGCAGCTTGGCAGCGGGGGACACAGATACGCAGTATTTT.